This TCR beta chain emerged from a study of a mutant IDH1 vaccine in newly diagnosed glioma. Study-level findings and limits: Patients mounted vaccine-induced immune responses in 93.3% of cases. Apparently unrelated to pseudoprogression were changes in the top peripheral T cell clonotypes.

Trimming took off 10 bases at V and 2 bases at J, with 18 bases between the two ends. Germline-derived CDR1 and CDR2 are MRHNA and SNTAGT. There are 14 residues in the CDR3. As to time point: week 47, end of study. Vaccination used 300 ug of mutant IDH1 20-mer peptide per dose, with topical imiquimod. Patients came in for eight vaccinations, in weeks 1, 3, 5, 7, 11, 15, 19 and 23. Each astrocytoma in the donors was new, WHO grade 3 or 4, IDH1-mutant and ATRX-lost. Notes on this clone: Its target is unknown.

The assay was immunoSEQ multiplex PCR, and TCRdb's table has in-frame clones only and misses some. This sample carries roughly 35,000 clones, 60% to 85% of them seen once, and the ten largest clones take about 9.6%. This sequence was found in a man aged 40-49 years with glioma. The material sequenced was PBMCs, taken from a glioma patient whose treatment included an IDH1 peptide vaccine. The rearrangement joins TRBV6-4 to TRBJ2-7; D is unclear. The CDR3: CAIGMAQVTYEQYF. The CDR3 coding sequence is TGTGCCATAGGGATGGCCCAAGTAACCTACGAGCAGTACTTC.